A selection of T cell receptor beta chains follows, all from one sample in a study of metastatic and nonmetastatic thyroid tumors. TCRdb ran MiXCR on the PCR reads. This table holds about 43,000 clones, less than 25% found once. The specimen was tumor tissue. The origin of the receptors is a female donor with papillary thyroid cancer or a benign thyroid nodule (not recorded which). Some clones in this sample may be carry-over from other donors' samples. The CDR3 runs from the conserved cysteine through the conserved F or W. A D gene is named only where the DNA matches it firmly. Only some rows state a clone size, as once, few, many or a class for expanded clones.

>14|TRBV6-1|many|-|TRBJ1-5
TGTGCCAGCAGTGGATTGTTTAGCAATCAGCCCCAGCATTTT
CASSGLFSNQPQHF
>14|TRBV28|-|TRBD1|TRBJ1-6
TGTGCCAGCAGTTGGAGGGGGCCAGGGTCACCCCTCCACTTT
CASSWRGPGSPLHF
>14|TRBV6-2/TRBV6-3|many|-|TRBJ1-5
TGTGCCAGCAGACCCGGACAGTCCAATCAGCCCCAGCATTTT
CASRPGQSNQPQHF
>12|TRBV28|many|-|TRBJ1-2
TGTGCCAGCAGTTTAAAAGGCTATGGCTACACCTTC
CASSLKGYGYTF
>14|TRBV30|many|-|TRBJ1-1
TGTGCCTGGAGTCGGGACACGAAGAACACTGAAGCTTTCTTT
CAWSRDTKNTEAFF
>19|TRBV7-6|-|-|TRBJ2-7
TGTGCCAGCAGCTTAGAGGGGCAGTGGGCTGAAGGGAGCTCCTACGAGCAGTACTTC
CASSLEGQWAEGSSYEQYF
>14|TRBV25-1|few|TRBD2|TRBJ2-2
TGTGCCAGCAGACTAGCGGGAAAAACCAGGGAGCTGTTTTTT
CASRLAGKTRELFF
>18|TRBV6-2/TRBV6-3|many|TRBD2|TRBJ2-7
TGTGCCAGCAGTTACGGTGGGACTAGCGGGAGTGGAGGGTACGAGCAGTACTTC
CASSYGGTSGSGGYEQYF
>15|TRBV6-2/TRBV6-3|many|TRBD1|TRBJ2-2
TGTGCCAGCAACCCGACAGGGGAGATCACCGGGGAGCTGTTTTTT
CASNPTGEITGELFF
>10|TRBV5-1|many|-|TRBJ2-1
TGCGCCAGCAGCTTCGAGGAGCAGTTCTTC
CASSFEEQFF
>10|TRBV20-1|many|-|TRBJ1-1
TGCAGTGCTCAGTTGAGAGAAGCTTTCTTT
CSAQLREAFF
>15|TRBV6-2/TRBV6-3|-|TRBD1|TRBJ2-7
TGTGCCAGCAGTCATCGGACAGGGGGCCCCTACGAGCAGTACTTC
CASSHRTGGPYEQYF
>15|TRBV4-3|medium-sized|TRBD1|TRBJ1-1
TGCGCCAGCAGCGTTGACAGGGGGCGGGGCACTGAAGCTTTCTTT
CASSVDRGRGTEAFF
>16|TRBV13|many|TRBD1|TRBJ1-1
TGTGCCAGCAGCCGGTTTGGGGGACAGGGAGGGACTGAAGCTTTCTTT
CASSRFGGQGGTEAFF
>16|TRBV15|many|TRBD2|TRBJ2-5
TGTGCCACCAGCAGAGGGACTAGCGGGGGGGCAGAGACCCAGTACTTC
CATSRGTSGGAETQYF
>11|TRBV29-1|many|TRBD1|TRBJ2-7
TGCAGCGTTAACAGGGGGGACGAGCAGTACTTC
CSVNRGDEQYF
>18|TRBV10-1|many|TRBD2|TRBJ2-3
TGCGCCAGCAGTGAGTCATTTGGGACTAGCGGTGACACAGATACGCAGTATTTT
CASSESFGTSGDTDTQYF
>14|TRBV6-1|few|TRBD2|TRBJ2-7
TGTGCCAGCAGTGCGGTCCCCGCGGGGGTCAAGCAGTACTTC
CASSAVPAGVKQYF
>14|TRBV7-9|many|-|TRBJ2-3
TGTGCCAGCAGCCCCGGACAGCTCACAGATACGCAGTATTTT
CASSPGQLTDTQYF
>15|TRBV7-2|medium-sized|-|TRBJ1-6
TGTGCCAGCAGCTTAGTGGGGGTAATTAATTCACCCCTCCACTTT
CASSLVGVINSPLHF
>13|TRBV7-9|many|-|TRBJ1-2
TGTGCCAGCAGCTTAGGGACATACTATGGCTACACCTTC
CASSLGTYYGYTF
>15|TRBV20-1|-|-|TRBJ2-1
TGCAGTGCTAGTCGTGGTAGCGGTATCGGGAATGAGCAGTTCTTC
CSASRGSGIGNEQFF
>15|TRBV6-1|many|TRBD1|TRBJ1-2
TGTGCCAGCAGTAGTACCGGGACAGGGGTCTATGGCTACACCTTC
CASSSTGTGVYGYTF
>14|TRBV6-2/TRBV6-3|many|TRBD2|TRBJ2-3
TGTGCCAGCAGTTACGCGGGGGGGGCAGATACGCAGTATTTT
CASSYAGGADTQYF
>12|TRBV19|-|-|TRBJ2-5
TGTGCCAGTAGTGCACAGAGTGAGACCCAGTACTTC
CASSAQSETQYF
>12|TRBV30|-|-|TRBJ2-7
TGTGCCCGTAGTCCAACCGACTACGAGCAGTACTTC
CARSPTDYEQYF
>15|TRBV28|few|-|TRBJ1-6
TGTGCCAGCAGTTTATCGACAGTTCAGAATTCACCCCTCCACTTT
CASSLSTVQNSPLHF
>16|TRBV25-1|many|TRBD2|TRBJ2-3
TGTGCCAGCAGTGGAATGGGCGGGGGAAAGACAGATACGCAGTATTTT
CASSGMGGGKTDTQYF
>12|TRBV5-1|once|-|TRBJ1-2
TGCGCCAGCAGCTGGGGACAAAGTGGCTACACATTC
CASSWGQSGYTF
>15|TRBV30|-|-|TRBJ2-7
TGTGCCTGGAGTGAACCTCGGAGGTCCTACGGGGAGCAGTACTTC
CAWSEPRRSYGEQYF
>11|TRBV28|many|-|TRBJ1-1
TGTGCCAGCAGTGGGAACACTGAAGCTTTCTTT
CASSGNTEAFF
>19|TRBV3-1|-|-|TRBJ2-7
TGTGCCAGCAGCCAGGTTCATTCGTTGGTAGCGGCCAGCTCCTACGAGCAGTACTTC
CASSQVHSLVAASSYEQYF
>14|TRBV6-1|-|-|TRBJ2-2
TGTGCCAGCAGTGATATCGTCGACACCGGGGAGCTGTTTTTT
CASSDIVDTGELFF
>16|TRBV2|-|TRBD2|TRBJ2-3
TGTGCCAGCAGTGAAGGCGGGAGGTCTAGCACAGATACGCAGTATTTT
CASSEGGRSSTDTQYF
>15|TRBV6-1|few|-|TRBJ1-3
TGTGCCAGCACCACTACAGCCCAGGCTGGAAACACCATATATTTT
CASTTTAQAGNTIYF
>14|TRBV12-3/TRBV12-4|-|TRBD2|TRBJ2-3
TGTGCCAGCAGTGGACTAGGGTTAGCAGATACGCAGTATTTT
CASSGLGLADTQYF
>16|TRBV20-1|-|TRBD2|TRBJ2-7
TGCAGTGCTAGAGATGGCCCACTAGCGAGCCGCTACGAGCAGTACTTC
CSARDGPLASRYEQYF
>14|TRBV6-1|many|TRBD1|TRBJ1-1
TGTGCCAGCAGTCCAGGGGGCAGGTTCACTGAAGCTTTCTTT
CASSPGGRFTEAFF
>15|TRBV5-1|-|TRBD2|TRBJ2-5
TGCGCCAGCAGCTTGGCCGGGACTAGCGGAGAGACCCAGTACTTC
CASSLAGTSGETQYF
>14|TRBV5-1|-|-|TRBJ1-1
TGCGCCAGCAGCTTGGGACAAAGTGGCACTGAAGCTTTCTTT
CASSLGQSGTEAFF
>15|TRBV2|many|-|TRBJ1-4
TGTGCCAGCAGTGATTCTGGCCATAGTAGTGAAAAACTGTTTTTT
CASSDSGHSSEKLFF
>14|TRBV2|many|-|TRBJ2-3
TGTGCCAGCAGTGAAGCCCTAAGCACAGATACGCAGTATTTT
CASSEALSTDTQYF
>14|TRBV19|-|-|TRBJ2-1
TGTGCCACGACAAGGAGGGAGAAGATCAATGAGCAGTTCTTC
CATTRREKINEQFF